Listed below are T cell receptor beta chains from one sample, sequenced in a study of blood T cell repertoires in COVID-19. Assay used: immunoSEQ multiplex PCR; TCRdb lists only in-frame clones, some missing. The sample gives around 150,000 clones, approximately 84% of which show up once; 2.2% is in the top ten. Specimen: peripheral blood. These receptors originate from a man aged 65 to 79 with acute or convalescent COVID-19. CDR3s include the opening cysteine and the closing phenylalanine or tryptophan. Fields, in order: J gene, clone size, D gene, CDR3 length, V gene, CDR3 protein, CDR3 DNA. The D gene is left open where the match is weak. Clone sizes are given selectively: once, few, many, or a class where the clone is expanded.

J gene: TRBJ2-3; clone size: NA; D gene: TRBD2; CDR3 length: 16; V gene: TRBV11-2; CDR3 protein: CASSSQLAGDTDTQYF; CDR3 DNA: TGTGCCAGCAGCTCCCAACTAGCGGGGGACACAGATACGCAGTATTTT
J gene: TRBJ1-3; clone size: NA; D gene: NA; CDR3 length: 14; V gene: TRBV12-1; CDR3 protein: CATWKRKGGNTIYF; CDR3 DNA: TGTGCCACCTGGAAACGGAAGGGGGGAAACACCATATATTTT
J gene: TRBJ2-3; clone size: NA; D gene: NA; CDR3 length: 17; V gene: TRBV29-1; CDR3 protein: CSVLPPLGLPGTDTQYF; CDR3 DNA: TGCAGCGTTCTCCCCCCATTAGGACTGCCCGGCACAGATACGCAGTATTTT
J gene: TRBJ1-6; clone size: once; D gene: TRBD1; CDR3 length: 16; V gene: TRBV6-5; CDR3 protein: CASSYRSGTGPSPLHF; CDR3 DNA: TGTGCCAGCAGTTACCGATCCGGGACAGGCCCCTCACCCCTCCACTTT
J gene: TRBJ2-3; clone size: NA; D gene: NA; CDR3 length: 14; V gene: TRBV7-8; CDR3 protein: CASSSRTGPGTQYF; CDR3 DNA: TGTGCCAGCAGCTCGAGAACAGGGCCGGGTACGCAGTATTTT
J gene: TRBJ2-2; clone size: NA; D gene: TRBD2; CDR3 length: 16; V gene: TRBV19; CDR3 protein: CASSRGLAGSPGELFF; CDR3 DNA: TGTGCCAGTAGTAGGGGACTAGCGGGGTCCCCCGGGGAGCTGTTTTTT
J gene: TRBJ2-3; clone size: few; D gene: NA; CDR3 length: 12; V gene: TRBV12-3/TRBV12-4; CDR3 protein: CASSSGTDTQYF; CDR3 DNA: TGTGCCAGCAGTTCGGGCACAGATACGCAGTATTTT
J gene: TRBJ2-1; clone size: few; D gene: NA; CDR3 length: 15; V gene: TRBV7-3; CDR3 protein: CASSLNSNSYNEQFF; CDR3 DNA: TGTGCCAGCAGCTTAAACTCAAACTCCTACAATGAGCAGTTCTTC
J gene: TRBJ1-6; clone size: NA; D gene: NA; CDR3 length: 13; V gene: TRBV28; CDR3 protein: CASQTPMNSPLHF; CDR3 DNA: TGTGCCAGCCAAACGCCTATGAATTCACCCCTCCACTTT
J gene: TRBJ2-3; clone size: NA; D gene: TRBD2; CDR3 length: 15; V gene: TRBV6-4; CDR3 protein: CASSRLAGDTDTQYF; CDR3 DNA: TGTGCCAGCAGTAGACTAGCGGGAGACACAGATACGCAGTATTTT
J gene: TRBJ1-6; clone size: NA; D gene: NA; CDR3 length: 15; V gene: TRBV9; CDR3 protein: CASSATRDTGSPLHF; CDR3 DNA: TGTGCCAGCAGCGCAACCCGGGACACGGGGTCACCCCTCCACTTT
J gene: TRBJ2-1; clone size: NA; D gene: NA; CDR3 length: 17; V gene: TRBV25-1; CDR3 protein: CASSRDATGISYNEQFF; CDR3 DNA: TGTGCCAGCTCGCGAGATGCGACAGGCATCTCCTACAATGAGCAGTTCTTC
J gene: TRBJ1-1; clone size: NA; D gene: NA; CDR3 length: 14; V gene: TRBV6-5; CDR3 protein: CASSYSSTGFGAFF; CDR3 DNA: TGTGCCAGCAGTTACTCGAGCACAGGGTTCGGCGCTTTCTTT
J gene: TRBJ1-2; clone size: NA; D gene: TRBD1; CDR3 length: 14; V gene: TRBV7-3; CDR3 protein: CASSADRGYGGYTF; CDR3 DNA: TGTGCCAGCAGCGCGGACAGGGGGTACGGTGGCTACACCTTC
J gene: TRBJ2-1; clone size: NA; D gene: TRBD2; CDR3 length: 16; V gene: TRBV7-6; CDR3 protein: CASSNLGLAGEVEQFF; CDR3 DNA: TGTGCCAGCAGCAACCTGGGACTAGCGGGAGAGGTGGAGCAGTTCTTC
J gene: TRBJ2-2; clone size: once; D gene: NA; CDR3 length: 15; V gene: TRBV9; CDR3 protein: CASSLLGQNTGELFF; CDR3 DNA: TGTGCCAGCAGCCTACTAGGGCAGAACACCGGGGAGCTGTTTTTT
J gene: TRBJ2-1; clone size: NA; D gene: TRBD2; CDR3 length: 17; V gene: TRBV28; CDR3 protein: CASSRSVAGAYRGEQFF; CDR3 DNA: TGTGCCAGCAGTCGCAGCGTAGCGGGGGCTTACCGAGGTGAGCAGTTCTTC
J gene: TRBJ2-2; clone size: once; D gene: TRBD2; CDR3 length: 17; V gene: TRBV18; CDR3 protein: CASSPIFAGGATGELFF; CDR3 DNA: TGTGCCAGCTCACCAATTTTCGCGGGAGGTGCCACCGGGGAGCTGTTTTTT
J gene: TRBJ1-2; clone size: NA; D gene: TRBD1; CDR3 length: 14; V gene: TRBV29-1; CDR3 protein: CSANGQAGGYGYTF; CDR3 DNA: TGCAGCGCCAACGGACAGGCCGGAGGCTATGGCTACACCTTC
J gene: TRBJ2-6; clone size: NA; D gene: TRBD1; CDR3 length: 18; V gene: TRBV18; CDR3 protein: CASSPFLGQGNGANVLTF; CDR3 DNA: TGTGCCAGCTCACCATTTTTGGGACAGGGGAACGGGGCCAACGTCCTGACTTTC
J gene: TRBJ2-5; clone size: NA; D gene: NA; CDR3 length: 13; V gene: TRBV4-1; CDR3 protein: CASSHISRETQYF; CDR3 DNA: TGCGCCAGCAGCCATATCTCCAGAGAGACCCAGTACTTC
J gene: TRBJ2-3; clone size: NA; D gene: NA; CDR3 length: 13; V gene: TRBV28; CDR3 protein: CASERSVTDTQYF; CDR3 DNA: TGTGCCAGCGAAAGGAGCGTCACAGATACGCAGTATTTT
J gene: TRBJ2-3; clone size: NA; D gene: NA; CDR3 length: 13; V gene: TRBV12-3/TRBV12-4; CDR3 protein: CASSRDSSDTQYF; CDR3 DNA: TGTGCCAGCAGTCGGGACTCTTCCGATACGCAGTATTTT
J gene: TRBJ1-2; clone size: NA; D gene: NA; CDR3 length: 15; V gene: TRBV2; CDR3 protein: CASSEALGKEYGYTF; CDR3 DNA: TGTGCCAGCAGTGAAGCGCTAGGCAAGGAGTATGGCTACACCTTC
J gene: TRBJ1-3; clone size: NA; D gene: TRBD1; CDR3 length: 14; V gene: TRBV5-1; CDR3 protein: CASSPGQGGNTIYF; CDR3 DNA: TGCGCCAGCAGCCCGGGACAGGGGGGAAACACCATATATTTT
J gene: TRBJ1-1; clone size: NA; D gene: TRBD1; CDR3 length: 15; V gene: TRBV28; CDR3 protein: CASSLTGHLSGEAFF; CDR3 DNA: TGTGCCAGCAGTTTGACAGGGCACCTGAGTGGGGAAGCTTTCTTT
J gene: TRBJ1-2; clone size: few; D gene: TRBD1; CDR3 length: 15; V gene: TRBV6-5; CDR3 protein: CASSPTGTFDYGYTF; CDR3 DNA: TGTGCCAGCAGTCCGACAGGGACTTTTGACTATGGCTACACCTTC
J gene: TRBJ2-7; clone size: NA; D gene: TRBD2; CDR3 length: 16; V gene: TRBV5-4; CDR3 protein: CASSPRGASGWNEQYF; CDR3 DNA: TGTGCCAGCAGCCCTCGTGGGGCTAGCGGGTGGAACGAGCAGTACTTC
J gene: TRBJ2-7; clone size: NA; D gene: TRBD1; CDR3 length: 16; V gene: TRBV5-5; CDR3 protein: CASSQLPRQGDYEQYF; CDR3 DNA: TGTGCCAGCAGCCAACTTCCCCGACAGGGGGACTACGAGCAGTACTTC